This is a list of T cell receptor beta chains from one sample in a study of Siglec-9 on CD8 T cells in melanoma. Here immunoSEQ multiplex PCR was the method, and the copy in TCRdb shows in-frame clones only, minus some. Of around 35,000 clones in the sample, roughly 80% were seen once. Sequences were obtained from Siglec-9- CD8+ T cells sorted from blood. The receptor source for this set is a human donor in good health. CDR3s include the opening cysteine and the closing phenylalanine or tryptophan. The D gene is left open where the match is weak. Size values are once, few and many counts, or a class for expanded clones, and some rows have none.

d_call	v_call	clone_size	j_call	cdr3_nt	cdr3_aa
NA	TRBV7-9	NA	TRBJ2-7	TGTGCCAGCAGCTCGGACAGCCGGGAGCAGTACTTC	CASSSDSREQYF
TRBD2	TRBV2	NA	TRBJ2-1	TGTGCCAGCAGCGGCGGGAGCTCCTACAATGAGCAGTTCTTC	CASSGGSSYNEQFF
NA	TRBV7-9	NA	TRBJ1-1	TGTGCCAGCAGCTCGCCCATTTCGCTAGGAAACACTGAAGCTTTCTTT	CASSSPISLGNTEAFF
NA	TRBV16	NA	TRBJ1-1	TGTGCCAGCAGCCAATCATCCGTCGGGCTCAGAGTGAACACTGAAGCTTTCTTT	CASSQSSVGLRVNTEAFF
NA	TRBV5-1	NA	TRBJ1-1	TGCGCCAGCAGCTTGGAGGGTATGAACACTGAAGCTTTCTTT	CASSLEGMNTEAFF
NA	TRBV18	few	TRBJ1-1	TGTGCCAGCTCAACCGGGACGGGCTCAATCCAGAACACTGAAGCTTTCTTT	CASSTGTGSIQNTEAFF
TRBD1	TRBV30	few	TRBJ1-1	TGTGCCTGGAGCGATGGACAGGGGAACACTGAAGCTTTCTTT	CAWSDGQGNTEAFF
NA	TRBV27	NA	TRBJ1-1	TGTGCCAGCAGTTTAGTAGATGCATCCACTGAAGCTTTCTTT	CASSLVDASTEAFF
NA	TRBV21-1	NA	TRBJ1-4	TGTGCCAGCAGGGGTCCCAGGGGAGAAAAACTGTTTTTT	CASRGPRGEKLFF
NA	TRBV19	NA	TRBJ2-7	TGTGCCAGTAGTATTCTTGCAGGGGCGGACGAGCAGTACTTC	CASSILAGADEQYF
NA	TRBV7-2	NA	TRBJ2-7	TGTGCCAGCAGCCCTTGGACGACATACGAGCAGTACTTC	CASSPWTTYEQYF
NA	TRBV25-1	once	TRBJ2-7	TGTGCCAGCACCCCGGAGGGGGGGCACTCCTACGAGCAGTACTTC	CASTPEGGHSYEQYF
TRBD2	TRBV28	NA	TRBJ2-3	TGTGCCAGCAGGACTAGCGGGGAGGGGAATACGCAGTATTTT	CASRTSGEGNTQYF
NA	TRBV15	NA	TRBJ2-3	TGTGCCACCAGCAGTTACTTGGGCGCAGATACGCAGTATTTT	CATSSYLGADTQYF
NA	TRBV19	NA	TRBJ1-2	TGTGCCAGTTCGATACTGCAGGGGAATGGCTACACCTTC	CASSILQGNGYTF
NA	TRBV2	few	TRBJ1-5	TGTGCCAGCAGTGACAGTTTTGATAGCAATCAGCCCCAGCATTTT	CASSDSFDSNQPQHF
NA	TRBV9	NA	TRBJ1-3	TGTGCCAGCAGCTCCGGGCGGGGGGGAGTTGGAAACACCATATATTTT	CASSSGRGGVGNTIYF
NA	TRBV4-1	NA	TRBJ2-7	TGCGCCAGCAGCCAAGGCCCTGGAGACTCCTACGAGCAGTACTTC	CASSQGPGDSYEQYF
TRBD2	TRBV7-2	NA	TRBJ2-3	TGTGCCAGCAGCTTATCTATCCCTAGCGGGAAAGATACGCAGTATTTT	CASSLSIPSGKDTQYF
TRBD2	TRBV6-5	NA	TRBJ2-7	TGTGCCAGCAGGGGACTAGCGGTTTCCTACGAGCAGTACTTC	CASRGLAVSYEQYF
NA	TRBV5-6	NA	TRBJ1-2	TGTGCCAGCAGCTTGACTCCAGGGGACTATGGCTACACCTTC	CASSLTPGDYGYTF
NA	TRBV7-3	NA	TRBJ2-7	TGTGCCAGCAGCTTAATAAGGGAGGACGAGCAGTACTTC	CASSLIREDEQYF
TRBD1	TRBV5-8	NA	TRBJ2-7	TGTGCCAGCCCCCGGGACAGGGAGGACGAGCAGTACTTC	CASPRDREDEQYF
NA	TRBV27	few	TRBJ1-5	TGTGCCAGCTCCCCCGGCTCTCATCAGCCCCAGCATTTT	CASSPGSHQPQHF
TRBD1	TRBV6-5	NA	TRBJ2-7	TGTGCCAGCAATGACAGGGTTGCCTACGAGCAGTACTTC	CASNDRVAYEQYF
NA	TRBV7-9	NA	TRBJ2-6	TGTGCCAGCAGCTCGTCGGCATTCTCTGGGGCCAACGTCCTGACTTTC	CASSSSAFSGANVLTF
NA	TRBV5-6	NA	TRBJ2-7	TGTGCAACCACGGGTCGGGGGTCATACGAGCAGTACTTC	CATTGRGSYEQYF
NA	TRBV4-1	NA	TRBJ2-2	TGCGCCAGCAGCCAAGAAGGGGGAGGGACAGGACAGAACACCGGGGAGCTGTTTTTT	CASSQEGGGTGQNTGELFF
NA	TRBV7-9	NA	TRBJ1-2	TGTGCCAGCAGCTCGGGACTCCTGATGAACTATGGCTACACCTTC	CASSSGLLMNYGYTF
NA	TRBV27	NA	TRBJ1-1	TGTGCCAGCAGTATGGGGGAGGGGGGGACTGAAGCTTTCTTT	CASSMGEGGTEAFF
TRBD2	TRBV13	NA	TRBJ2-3	TGTGCCAGCAGCTTGGGCGGGGGGGCCCCGTCTAGCACAGATACGCAGTATTTT	CASSLGGGAPSSTDTQYF
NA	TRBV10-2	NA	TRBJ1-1	TGCGCCAGCAGTGAGTCGGCTACAGGGTATACTGAAGCTTTCTTT	CASSESATGYTEAFF
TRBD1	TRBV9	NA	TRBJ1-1	TGTGCCAGCAGCGTAGCAACAGGGGTCACTGAAGCTTTCTTT	CASSVATGVTEAFF
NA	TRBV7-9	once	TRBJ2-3	TGTGCCAGCAGCTTAGGCAGGGGGGCAGATACGCAGTATTTT	CASSLGRGADTQYF
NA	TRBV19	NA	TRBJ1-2	TGTGCCAGTAGTACCCTACTAAGGGGAGGGGTTCGGTTTTTCTATGGCTACACCTTC	CASSTLLRGGVRFFYGYTF
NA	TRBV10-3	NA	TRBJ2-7	TGTGCCATCAGTGAGTCGGGACGCGAGCAGTACTTC	CAISESGREQYF
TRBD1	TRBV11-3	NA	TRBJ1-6	TGTGCCAGCAGCTCAAGGACAGGGACCAATTCACCCCTCCACTTT	CASSSRTGTNSPLHF
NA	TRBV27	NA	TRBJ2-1	TGTGCCAGCAGTGATACAGGTTACAATGAGCAGTTCTTC	CASSDTGYNEQFF
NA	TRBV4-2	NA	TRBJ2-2	TGTGCCAGCAGCCAAGAAAATAGGAACACCGGGGAGCTGTTTTTT	CASSQENRNTGELFF
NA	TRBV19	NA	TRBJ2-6	TGTGCCAGTAGTCTACAGGGAACTGGGGCCAACGTCCTGACTTTC	CASSLQGTGANVLTF
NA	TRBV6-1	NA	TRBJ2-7	TGTGCCAGCAGTGAAAGCGTCGAGAGCTCCTACGAGCAGTACTTC	CASSESVESSYEQYF
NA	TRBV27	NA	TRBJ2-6	TGTGCCAGCAGTTCCCAGACAGGACATTTTCGCACTGGGGCCAACGTCCTGACTTTC	CASSSQTGHFRTGANVLTF
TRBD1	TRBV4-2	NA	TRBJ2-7	TGTGCCAGCAGCCCCGGGACAGGGGGCAACGAGCAGTACTTC	CASSPGTGGNEQYF
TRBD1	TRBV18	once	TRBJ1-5	TGTGCCAGCTCACCAGGGACAGGGACCAATCAGCCCCAGCATTTT	CASSPGTGTNQPQHF
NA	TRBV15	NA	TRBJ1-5	TGTGCCACCAGCACCAACCTGGAGCATCAGCCCCAGCATTTT	CATSTNLEHQPQHF
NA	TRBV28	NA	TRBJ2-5	TGTGCCAGCAGGGTCGGAGCGGGCAGACAAGAGACCCAGTACTTC	CASRVGAGRQETQYF
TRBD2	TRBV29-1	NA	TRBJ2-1	TGCAGCGTGAGGGGACATAGCGGGAGAATGAATGAGCAGTTCTTC	CSVRGHSGRMNEQFF
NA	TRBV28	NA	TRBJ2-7	TGTGCCAGCAGGCGCCTTTCCCAGGGCCTCTACGAGCAGTACTTC	CASRRLSQGLYEQYF
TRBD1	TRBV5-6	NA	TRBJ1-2	TGTGCCAGCAGCTCCGGGACAGCGATCTATGGCTACACCTTC	CASSSGTAIYGYTF
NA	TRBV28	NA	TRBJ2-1	TGTGCCAGCAGTTTCACCCCCGGAGGCTCCTACAATGAGCAGTTCTTC	CASSFTPGGSYNEQFF
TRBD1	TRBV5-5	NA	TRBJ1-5	TGTGCCAGCAACGGCGGGGACAGGGGGCTAGGTCAGCCCCAGCATTTT	CASNGGDRGLGQPQHF
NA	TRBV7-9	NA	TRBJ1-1	TGTGCCAGCAGCTTTCTAGAAGGGGCCACTGAAGCTTTCTTT	CASSFLEGATEAFF